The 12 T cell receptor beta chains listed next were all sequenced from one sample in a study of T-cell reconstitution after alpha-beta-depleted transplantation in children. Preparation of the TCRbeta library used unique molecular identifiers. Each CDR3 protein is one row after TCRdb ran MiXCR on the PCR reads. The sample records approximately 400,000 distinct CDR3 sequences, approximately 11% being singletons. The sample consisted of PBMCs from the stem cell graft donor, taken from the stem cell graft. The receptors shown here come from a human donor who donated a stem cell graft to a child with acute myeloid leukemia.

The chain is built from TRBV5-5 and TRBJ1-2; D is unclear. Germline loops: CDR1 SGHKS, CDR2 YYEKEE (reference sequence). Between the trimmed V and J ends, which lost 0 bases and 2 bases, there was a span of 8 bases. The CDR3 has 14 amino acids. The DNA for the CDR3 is TGTGCCAGCAGCTTGGAGGGCCAGAACTATGGCTACACCTTC. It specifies CASSLEGQNYGYTF.

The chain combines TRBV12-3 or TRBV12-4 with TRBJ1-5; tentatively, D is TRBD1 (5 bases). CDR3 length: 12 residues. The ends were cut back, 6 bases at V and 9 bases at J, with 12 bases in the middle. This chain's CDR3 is CASSPGGGPQHF. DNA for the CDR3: TGTGCCAGCAGCCCGGGCGGGGGGCCCCAGCATTTT.

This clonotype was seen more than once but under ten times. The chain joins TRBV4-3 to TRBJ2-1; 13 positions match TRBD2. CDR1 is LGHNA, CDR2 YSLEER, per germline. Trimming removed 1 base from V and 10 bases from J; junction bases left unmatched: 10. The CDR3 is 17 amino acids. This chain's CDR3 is CASSQVLRTSGSGEQFF. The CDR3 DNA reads TGCGCCAGCAGCCAAGTCCTCAGGACTAGCGGGAGCGGGGAGCAGTTCTTC.

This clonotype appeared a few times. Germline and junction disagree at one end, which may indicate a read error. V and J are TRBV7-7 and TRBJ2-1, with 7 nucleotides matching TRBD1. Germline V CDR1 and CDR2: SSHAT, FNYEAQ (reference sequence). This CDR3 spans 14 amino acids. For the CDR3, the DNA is TGTGCTAGCAGCTTAGTAGTAGGGGGCGATGAGCAGTTCTTC. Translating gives CASSLVVGGDEQFF.

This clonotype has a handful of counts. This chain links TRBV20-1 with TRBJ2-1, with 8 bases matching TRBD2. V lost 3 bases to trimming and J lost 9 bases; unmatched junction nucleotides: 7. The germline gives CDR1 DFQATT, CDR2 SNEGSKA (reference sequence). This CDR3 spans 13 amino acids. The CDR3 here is CSARGLVLAEQFF. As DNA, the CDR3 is TGCAGTGCTAGGGGACTAGTCCTTGCTGAGCAGTTCTTC.

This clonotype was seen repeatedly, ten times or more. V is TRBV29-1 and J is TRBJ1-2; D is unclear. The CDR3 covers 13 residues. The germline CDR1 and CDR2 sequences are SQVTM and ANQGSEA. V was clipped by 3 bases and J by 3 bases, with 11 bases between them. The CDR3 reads CSVDLTEHYGYTF. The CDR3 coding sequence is TGCAGCGTTGATCTCACAGAGCACTATGGCTACACCTTC.

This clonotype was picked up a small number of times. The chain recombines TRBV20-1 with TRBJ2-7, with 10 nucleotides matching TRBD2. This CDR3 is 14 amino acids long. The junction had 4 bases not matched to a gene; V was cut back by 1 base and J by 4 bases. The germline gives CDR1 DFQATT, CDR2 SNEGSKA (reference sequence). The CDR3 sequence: CSARGASGSYEQYF. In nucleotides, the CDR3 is TGCAGTGCTAGAGGGGCTAGCGGGAGTTACGAGCAGTACTTC.

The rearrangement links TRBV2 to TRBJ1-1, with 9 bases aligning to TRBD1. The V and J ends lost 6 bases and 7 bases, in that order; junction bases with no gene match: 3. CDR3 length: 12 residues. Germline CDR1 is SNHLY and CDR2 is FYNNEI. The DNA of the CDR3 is TGTGCCAGCAGACGACAGGGGGTTGAAGCTTTCTTT. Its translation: CASRRQGVEAFF. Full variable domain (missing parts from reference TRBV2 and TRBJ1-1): EPEVTQTPSHQVTQMGQEVILRCVPISNHLYFYWYRQILGQKVEFLVSFYNNEISEKSEIFDDQFSVERPDGSNFTLKIRSTKLEDSAMYFCASRRQGVEAFFGQGTRLTVV.

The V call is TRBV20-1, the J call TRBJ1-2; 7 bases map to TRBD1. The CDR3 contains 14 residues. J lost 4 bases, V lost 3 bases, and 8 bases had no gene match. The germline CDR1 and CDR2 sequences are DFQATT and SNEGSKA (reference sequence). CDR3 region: CSARVGQVPYGYTF. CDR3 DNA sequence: TGCAGTGCTAGGGTCGGACAGGTACCCTATGGCTACACCTTC.

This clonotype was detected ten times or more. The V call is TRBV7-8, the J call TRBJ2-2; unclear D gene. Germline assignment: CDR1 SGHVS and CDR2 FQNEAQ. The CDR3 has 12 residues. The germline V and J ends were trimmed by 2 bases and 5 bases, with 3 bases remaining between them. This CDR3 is CASSLQTGELFF. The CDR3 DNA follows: TGTGCCAGCAGCTTACAGACCGGGGAGCTGTTTTTT.

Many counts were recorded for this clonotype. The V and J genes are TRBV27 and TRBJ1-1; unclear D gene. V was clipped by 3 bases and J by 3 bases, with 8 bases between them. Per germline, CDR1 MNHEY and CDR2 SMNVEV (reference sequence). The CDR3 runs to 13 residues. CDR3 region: CASSLGLDTEAFF. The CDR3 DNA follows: TGTGCCAGCAGTTTGGGGTTAGACACTGAAGCTTTCTTT.

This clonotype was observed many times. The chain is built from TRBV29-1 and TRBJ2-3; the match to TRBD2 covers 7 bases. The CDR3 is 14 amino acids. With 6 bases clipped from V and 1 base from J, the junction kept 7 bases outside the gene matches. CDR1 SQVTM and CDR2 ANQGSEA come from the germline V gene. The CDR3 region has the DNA TGCAGCGTAGAGACTAGCAAAGGCACAGATACGCAGTATTTT. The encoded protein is CSVETSKGTDTQYF.